The 4 T cell receptor beta chains below were found in one sample sequenced in a study of T cell changes during pregnancy in multiple sclerosis. The data were produced by immunoSEQ multiplex PCR, yet TCRdb's version contains in-frame clones alone and is incomplete. The sample lists about 53,000 clones; around nine tenths were seen once. Sequences were derived from CD8+ T cells from peripheral blood mononuclear cells, sampled before pregnancy. These receptors originate from a female donor with multiple sclerosis, enrolled in a pregnancy study.

The chain carries TRBV9 and TRBJ1-1; D possibly corresponds to TRBD1 (6 bases). The CDR3 covers 14 residues. CDR1 and CDR2 (germline): SGDLS, YYNGEE. Trimming cost V 2 bases and J 1 base, with 9 bases left between them. CDR3 coding DNA: TGTGCCAGCAGCGTCTCACAGGGGAACACTGAAGCTTTCTTT. This sequence encodes CASSVSQGNTEAFF.

This clone was seen more than once but under ten times. The rearrangement joins TRBV6-1 to TRBJ2-3; a weak D match, TRBD2 (7 bases). The germline V gene encodes CDR1 MNHNS and CDR2 SASEGT. The V and J ends lost 2 bases and 6 bases respectively, with 21 bases between them. The CDR3 runs 17 residues. For the CDR3, the DNA is TGTGCCAGCAGTGAATCCCTTGACGGGGGGCCTCCCGATACGCAGTATTTT. It specifies CASSESLDGGPPDTQYF.

The chain uses TRBV19 and TRBJ1-1; 7 positions match TRBD1. The CDR3 has 14 amino acids. Germline V gene sequence: CDR1 LNHDA, CDR2 SQIVND (reference sequence). Trimming cost V 0 bases and J 7 bases; bases outside gene matches: 5. CDR3 DNA: TGTGCCAGTAGTATAGAAAGGGACAGCCGTGAAGCTTTCTTT. Protein: CASSIERDSREAFF.

The chain links TRBV10-2 to TRBJ2-7, with 8 bases fitting TRBD1. Germline CDR1 and CDR2: WSHSY and SAAADI. CDR3 length equals 15 residues. The junction had 12 bases not matched to a gene; V was cut back by 6 bases and J by 5 bases. This CDR3 is CASSPRNKQGDEQYF. Written as DNA, the CDR3 is TGCGCCAGCAGCCCCAGAAACAAACAGGGGGACGAGCAGTACTTC.